The sequence of this TCR beta chain was determined in a study of graft-versus-host responses after intestinal transplantation. This CDR3 is 13 amino acids long. Deletions cut 2 bases from V and 7 bases from J, with 12 bases between. Looked up from germline, CDR1 is MNHEY and CDR2 is SVGAGI. The protocol was immunoSEQ multiplex PCR, while the TCRdb copy is restricted to in-frame clones and leaves out a portion. Here the sample spans some 120,000 clones, approximately 93% being singletons. About this clone: What it recognizes is unknown.

This sequence was found in a human donor who was the organ donor for an intestinal transplant. This material consisted of unstimulated CD8+ T cells sorted from spleen or lymph node cells, taken before transplant. The rearrangement uses TRBV6-5 and TRBJ2-7, with D possibly TRBD2 on 6 matching bases. DNA of the CDR3: TGTGCCAGCAGTTACGGCATTGGGGGGGAGCAGTACTTC. This encodes CASSYGIGGEQYF.